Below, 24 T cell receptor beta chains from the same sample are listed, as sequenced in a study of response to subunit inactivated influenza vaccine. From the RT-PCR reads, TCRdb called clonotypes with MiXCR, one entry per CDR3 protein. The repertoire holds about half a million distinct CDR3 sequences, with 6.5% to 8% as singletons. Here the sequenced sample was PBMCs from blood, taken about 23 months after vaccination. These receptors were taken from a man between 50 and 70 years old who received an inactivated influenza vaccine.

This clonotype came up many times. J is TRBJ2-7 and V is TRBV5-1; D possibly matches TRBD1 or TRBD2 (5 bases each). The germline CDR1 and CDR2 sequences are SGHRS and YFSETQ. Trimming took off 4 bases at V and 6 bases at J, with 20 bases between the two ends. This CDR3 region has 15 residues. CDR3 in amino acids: CASSLLRGPGSEQYF. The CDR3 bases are TGCGCCAGCAGCCTTCTCCGTGGGCCAGGGAGCGAGCAGTACTTC.

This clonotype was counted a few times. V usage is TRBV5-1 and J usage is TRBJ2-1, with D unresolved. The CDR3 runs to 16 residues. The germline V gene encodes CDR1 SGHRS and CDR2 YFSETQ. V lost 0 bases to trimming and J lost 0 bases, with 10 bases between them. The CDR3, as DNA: TGCGCCAGCAGCTTGGAGTCGCAGAGCTCCTACAATGAGCAGTTCTTC. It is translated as CASSLESQSSYNEQFF.

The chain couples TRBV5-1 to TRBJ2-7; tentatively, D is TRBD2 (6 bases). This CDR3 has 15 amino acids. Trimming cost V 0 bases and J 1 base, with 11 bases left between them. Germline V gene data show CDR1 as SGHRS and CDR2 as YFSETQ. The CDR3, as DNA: TGCGCCAGCAGCTTGGTTAGCGCGGGGTCCTACGAGCAGTACTTC. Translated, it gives CASSLVSAGSYEQYF.

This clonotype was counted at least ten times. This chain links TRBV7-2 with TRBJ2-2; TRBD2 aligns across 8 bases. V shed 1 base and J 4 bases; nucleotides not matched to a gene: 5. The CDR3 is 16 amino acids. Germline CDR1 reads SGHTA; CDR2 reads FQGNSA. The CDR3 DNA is TGTGCCAGCAGCTTAGGACGGGGGGGCGGCACCGGGGAGCTGTTTTTT. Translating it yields CASSLGRGGGTGELFF.

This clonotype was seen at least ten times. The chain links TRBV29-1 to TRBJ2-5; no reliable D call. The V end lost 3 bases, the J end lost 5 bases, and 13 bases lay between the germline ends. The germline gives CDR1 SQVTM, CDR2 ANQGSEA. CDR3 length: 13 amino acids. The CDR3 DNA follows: TGCAGCGTTGACGGTCCTCAAGGGGAGACCCAGTACTTC. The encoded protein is CSVDGPQGETQYF.

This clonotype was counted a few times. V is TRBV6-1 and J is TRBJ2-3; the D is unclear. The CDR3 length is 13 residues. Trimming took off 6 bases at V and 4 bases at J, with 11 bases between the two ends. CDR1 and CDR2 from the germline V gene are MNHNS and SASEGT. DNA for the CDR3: TGTGCCAGCAGAGAAACGCGCGCAGATACGCAGTATTTT. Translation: CASRETRADTQYF.

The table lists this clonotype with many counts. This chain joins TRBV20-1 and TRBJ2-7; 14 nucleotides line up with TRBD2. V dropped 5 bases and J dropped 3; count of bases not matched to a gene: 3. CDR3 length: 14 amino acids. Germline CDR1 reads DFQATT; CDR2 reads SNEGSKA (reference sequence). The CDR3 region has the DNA TGCAGTGCTTTGGGACTAGCGGGAGTCTACGAGCAGTACTTC. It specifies CSALGLAGVYEQYF.

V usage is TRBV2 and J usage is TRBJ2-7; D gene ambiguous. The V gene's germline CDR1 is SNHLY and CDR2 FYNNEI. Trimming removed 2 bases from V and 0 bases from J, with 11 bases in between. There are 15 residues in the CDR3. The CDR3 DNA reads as TGTGCCAGCAGTGAACAGCTGTCCCTCTCCTACGAGCAGTACTTC. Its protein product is CASSEQLSLSYEQYF. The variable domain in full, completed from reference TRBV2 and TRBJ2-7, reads EPEVTQTPSHQVTQMGQEVILRCVPISNHLYFYWYRQILGQKVEFLVSFYNNEISEKSEIFDDQFSVERPDGSNFTLKIRSTKLEDSAMYFCASSEQLSLSYEQYFGPGTRLTVT.

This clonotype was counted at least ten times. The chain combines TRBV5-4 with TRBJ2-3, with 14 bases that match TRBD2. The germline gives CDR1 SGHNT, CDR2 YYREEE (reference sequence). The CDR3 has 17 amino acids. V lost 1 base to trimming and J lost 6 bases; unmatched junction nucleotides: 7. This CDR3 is CASSLQGLAGAGDTQYF. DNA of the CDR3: TGTGCCAGCAGCTTGCAGGGACTAGCGGGGGCAGGGGATACGCAGTATTTT.

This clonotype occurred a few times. Here the CDR3 reads CSARDRRAGNTGELFF. CDR3 DNA: TGCAGTGCTAGAGATCGCCGAGCGGGGAACACCGGGGAGCTGTTTTTT. V is TRBV20-1 and J is TRBJ2-2; TRBD2 is a possible D gene (6 bases). The CDR3 sequence is 16 residues long. The V end lost 0 bases, the J end lost 1 base, and 12 bases lay between the germline ends. Germline lookup yields CDR1 DFQATT and CDR2 SNEGSKA (reference sequence).

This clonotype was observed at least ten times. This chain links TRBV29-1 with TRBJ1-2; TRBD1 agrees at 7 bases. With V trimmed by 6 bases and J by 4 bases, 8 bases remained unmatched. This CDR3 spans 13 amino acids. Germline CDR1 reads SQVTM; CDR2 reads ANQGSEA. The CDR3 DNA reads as TGCAGCGTGCGGGACAGCGATCTCTATGGCTACACCTTC. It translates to CSVRDSDLYGYTF.

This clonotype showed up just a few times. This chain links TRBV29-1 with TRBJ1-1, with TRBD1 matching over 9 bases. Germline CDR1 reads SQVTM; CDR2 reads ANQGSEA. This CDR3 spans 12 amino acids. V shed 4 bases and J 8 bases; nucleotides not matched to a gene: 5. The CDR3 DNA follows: TGCAGCGTTGTGGGACAGGGAGGAGAAGCTTTCTTT. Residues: CSVVGQGGEAFF.

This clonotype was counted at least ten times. CDR3 amino acids: CSAQSGHGNSPLHF. In DNA, the CDR3 is TGCAGTGCTCAGTCGGGACACGGAAATTCACCCCTCCACTTT. This rearrangement joins TRBV20-1 to TRBJ1-6, with D possibly TRBD1 on 6 matching bases. Germline-derived CDR1 and CDR2 are DFQATT and SNEGSKA (reference sequence). V lost 5 bases and J 7 bases, leaving 15 bases between the germline ends. The CDR3 totals 14 residues.

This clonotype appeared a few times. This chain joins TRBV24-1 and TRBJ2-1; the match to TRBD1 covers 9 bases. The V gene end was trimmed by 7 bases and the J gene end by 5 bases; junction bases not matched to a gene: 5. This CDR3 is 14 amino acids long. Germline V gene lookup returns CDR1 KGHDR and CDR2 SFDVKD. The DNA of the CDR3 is TGTGCCACCAGCCACAGGGGGCAAAACAATGAGCAGTTCTTC. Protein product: CATSHRGQNNEQFF.

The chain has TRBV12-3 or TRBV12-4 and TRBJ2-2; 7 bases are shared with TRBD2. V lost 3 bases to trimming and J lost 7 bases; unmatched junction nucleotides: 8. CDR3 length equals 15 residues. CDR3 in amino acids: CASSFKAGRGGELFF. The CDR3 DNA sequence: TGTGCCAGCAGTTTTAAAGCGGGAAGGGGCGGGGAGCTGTTTTTT.

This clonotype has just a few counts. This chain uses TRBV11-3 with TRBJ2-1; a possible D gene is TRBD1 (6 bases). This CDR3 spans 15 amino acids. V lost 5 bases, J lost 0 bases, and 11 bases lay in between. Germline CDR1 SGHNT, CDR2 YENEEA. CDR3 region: CASSARDTSYNEQFF. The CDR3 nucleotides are TGTGCCAGCAGCGCCAGGGACACCTCCTACAATGAGCAGTTCTTC.

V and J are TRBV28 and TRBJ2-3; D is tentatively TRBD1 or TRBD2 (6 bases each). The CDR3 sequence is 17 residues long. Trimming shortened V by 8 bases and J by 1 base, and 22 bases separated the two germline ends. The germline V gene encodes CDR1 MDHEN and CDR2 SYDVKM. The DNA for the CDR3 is TGTGCCAGCTCCCGGCGGCTCGGGGGCGGAGGCACAGATACGCAGTATTTT. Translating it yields CASSRRLGGGGTDTQYF. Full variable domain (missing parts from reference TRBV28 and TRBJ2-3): DVKVTQSSRYLVKRTGEKVFLECVQDMDHENMFWYRQDPGLGLRLIYFSYDVKMKEKGDIPEGYSVSREKKERFSLILESASTNQTSMYLCASSRRLGGGGTDTQYFGPGTRLTVL.

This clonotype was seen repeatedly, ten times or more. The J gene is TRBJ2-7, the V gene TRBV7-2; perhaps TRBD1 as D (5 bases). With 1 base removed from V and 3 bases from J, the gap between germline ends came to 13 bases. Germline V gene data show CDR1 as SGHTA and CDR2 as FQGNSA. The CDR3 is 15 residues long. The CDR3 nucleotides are TGTGCCAGCAGCTTAGAGGCAGGGATTATCTACGAGCAGTACTTC. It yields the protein CASSLEAGIIYEQYF.

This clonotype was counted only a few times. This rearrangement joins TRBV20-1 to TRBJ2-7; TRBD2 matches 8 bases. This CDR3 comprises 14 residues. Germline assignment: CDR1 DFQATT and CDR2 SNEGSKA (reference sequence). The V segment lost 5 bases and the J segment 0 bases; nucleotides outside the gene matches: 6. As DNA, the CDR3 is TGCAGTGCTTACCAGGGGACTAGCTCCTACGAGCAGTACTTC. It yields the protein CSAYQGTSSYEQYF.

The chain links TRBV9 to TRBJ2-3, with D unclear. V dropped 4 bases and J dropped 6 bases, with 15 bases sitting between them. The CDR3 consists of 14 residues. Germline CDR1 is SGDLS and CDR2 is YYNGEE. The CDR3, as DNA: TGTGCCAGCAGCTCTCGGACCCTCCGGGATACGCAGTATTTT. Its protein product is CASSSRTLRDTQYF.

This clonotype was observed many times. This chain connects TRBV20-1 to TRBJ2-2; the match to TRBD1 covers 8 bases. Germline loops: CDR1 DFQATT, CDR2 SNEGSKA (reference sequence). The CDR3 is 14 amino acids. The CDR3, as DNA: TGCAGGGCGTGGGGACAGGAGAACACCGGGGAGCTGTTTTTT. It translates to CRAWGQENTGELFF.

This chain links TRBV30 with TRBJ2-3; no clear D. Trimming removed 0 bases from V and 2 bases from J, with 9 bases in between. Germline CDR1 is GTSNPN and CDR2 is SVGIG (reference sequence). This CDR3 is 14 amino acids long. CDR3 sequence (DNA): TGTGCCTGGAGTGTACTCCCCCTCACAGATACGCAGTATTTT. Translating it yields CAWSVLPLTDTQYF.

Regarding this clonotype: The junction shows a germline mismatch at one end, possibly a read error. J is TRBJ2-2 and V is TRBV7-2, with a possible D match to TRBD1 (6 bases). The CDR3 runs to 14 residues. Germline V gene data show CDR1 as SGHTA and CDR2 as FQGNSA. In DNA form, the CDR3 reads TGTGTCAGCAGCTCACCGACAGGTTCCCGGGAGCTGTTTTTT. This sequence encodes CVSSSPTGSRELFF.

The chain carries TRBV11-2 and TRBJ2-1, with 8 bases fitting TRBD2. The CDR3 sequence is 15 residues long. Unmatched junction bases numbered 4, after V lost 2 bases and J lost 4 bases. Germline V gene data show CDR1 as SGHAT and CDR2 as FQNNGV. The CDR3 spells CASSLLRGAYNEQFF. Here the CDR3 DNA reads TGTGCCAGCAGCTTATTGCGGGGGGCATACAATGAGCAGTTCTTC.